This T cell receptor (beta chain) was sequenced in a study of T-cell memory formation after mild COVID-19. The CDR3 has 13 amino acids. Trimming left V 5 bases short and J 6 bases short, with 14 bases between. Germline V lookup: CDR1 SGHVS, CDR2 FNYEAQ. Via MiXCR, TCRdb re-called the 5' RACE reads, giving one row per CDR3 protein. The repertoire holds 100,000 or so distinct CDR3 sequences, with 11% as singletons. V and J are TRBV7-6 and TRBJ2-7, with D perhaps TRBD2 (6 bases). The sequencing sample was made of PBMCs or a T cell subset sorted from them (not recorded which). This receptor was identified in a young man who had mild COVID-19 (a few samples of this study predate the infection). Cell type and time point are not known. The CDR3 is CASSPGRGLEQYF. For the CDR3, the DNA is TGTGCCAGCAGCCCCGGACGGGGACTCGAGCAGTACTTC. The full variable domain, with the rest looked up from reference TRBV7-6 and TRBJ2-7, is GAGVSQSPRYKVTKRGQDVALRCDPISGHVSLYWYRQALGQGPEFLTYFNYEAQQDKSGLPNDRFSAERPEGSISTLTIQRTEQRDSAMYRCASSPGRGLEQYFGPGTRLTVT.